A single sample is the source of the 5 T cell receptor beta chains below, sequenced in a study of T cell responses to AZD1222 COVID-19 vaccine. The method was immunoSEQ multiplex PCR; TCRdb's version includes in-frame clones alone and lacks a portion of them. This table holds 65,000 to 75,000 clones, roughly 82% found once. Here the sequenced sample was peripheral blood, taken on day 0 of AZD1222 vaccination. The origin of the receptors is an adult in good health.

This chain uses TRBV7-9 with TRBJ2-5; D remains unclear. In germline, CDR1 is SEHNR, CDR2 FQNEAQ (reference sequence). Deletions cut 0 bases from V and 3 bases from J, with 8 bases between. This CDR3 contains 14 residues. DNA for the CDR3: TGTGCCAGCAGCTTAGCTTACATTGAAGAGACCCAGTACTTC. The encoded protein is CASSLAYIEETQYF.

CDR3 coding DNA: TGTGCCAGCACCAGCCTGGGTGAGCAGTTCTTC. Amino acids: CASTSLGEQFF. V and J are TRBV27 and TRBJ2-1, with D unclear. CDR3 length: 11 amino acids. Germline CDR1 is MNHEY and CDR2 is SMNVEV (reference sequence). V dropped 7 bases and J dropped 9 bases, with 10 bases sitting between them.

The chain uses TRBV5-3 and TRBJ2-6; D remains unclear. TRBV5-3 falls under the ORF class, with uncertain function. This CDR3 contains 17 residues. V lost 7 bases and J lost 9, with 26 bases in between. Here the CDR3 DNA reads TGTGCCAGACTAACGTTAGTGGTGAACAAGTCGGGCAACGTCCTGACTTTC. Amino acid sequence: CARLTLVVNKSGNVLTF.

V usage is TRBV1 and J usage is TRBJ1-4. TRBV1 is a recognized pseudogene. CDR3 size: 16 residues. The CDR3 sequence: CTSSQDVGPTNEKLFF. For the CDR3, the DNA is TGCACCAGCAGCCAAGATGTGGGACCCACTAATGAAAAACTGTTTTTT.

This clone occurred once. V usage is TRBV4-1 and J usage is TRBJ1-2, with D maybe TRBD1 (6 bases). V lost 1 base, J lost 4 bases, and 13 bases lay in between. Germline V gene data show CDR1 as MGHRA and CDR2 as YSYEKL. CDR3 size: 15 residues. CDR3 coding DNA: TGCGCCAGCAGCCAAGGACCACAGGGAGGCTATGGCTACACCTTC. Translated, it gives CASSQGPQGGYGYTF.